The source of this T cell receptor beta chain is a study of beta chain features in type 1 diabetes. Study results and caveats: Shorter TCRB CDR3s, moderately but significantly so, were found in Type 1 diabetes patients in all four CD4+ subsets.

This clone was seen only a few times. Its antigen is not known. Different DNA sequences within this sample yield the same CDR3. Expressed TCRB transcripts were sequenced after all isolated RNA was converted to cDNA. Produced via immunoSEQ multiplex PCR; TCRdb's table is partial and in-frame only. The sample comprises 550,000 to 850,000 clones, about an eighth of which are singletons, and 0.022% rests with the top ten. The length of the CDR3 is 14 residues. V lost 0 bases, J lost 0 bases, and 4 bases lay in between. Per germline, CDR1 SGHRS and CDR2 YFSETQ. V gene TRBV5-1 combines with J gene TRBJ1-3, with D uncertain. The sequence was collected from a man between 18 and 29 years old with type 1 diabetes. Sequences were obtained from naive CD4+ T cells from blood. CDR3: CASSLGSSGNTIYF. The CDR3 DNA is TGCGCCAGCAGCTTGGGGTCCTCTGGAAACACCATATATTTT.